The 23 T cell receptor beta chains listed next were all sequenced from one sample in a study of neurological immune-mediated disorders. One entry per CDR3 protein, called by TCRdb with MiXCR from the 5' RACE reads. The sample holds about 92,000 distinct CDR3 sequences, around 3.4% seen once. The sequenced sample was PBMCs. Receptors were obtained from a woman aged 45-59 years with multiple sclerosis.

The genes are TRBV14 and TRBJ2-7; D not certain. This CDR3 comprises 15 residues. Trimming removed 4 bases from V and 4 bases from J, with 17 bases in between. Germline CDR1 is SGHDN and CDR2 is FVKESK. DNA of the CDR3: TGTGCCAGCAGCCCCTATGGGCGAGCCGTGTACGAGCAGTACTTC. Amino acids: CASSPYGRAVYEQYF.

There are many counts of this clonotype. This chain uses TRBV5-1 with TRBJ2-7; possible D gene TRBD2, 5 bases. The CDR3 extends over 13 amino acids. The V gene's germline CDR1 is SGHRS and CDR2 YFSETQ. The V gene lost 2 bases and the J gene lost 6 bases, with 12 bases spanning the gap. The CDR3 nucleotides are TGCGCCAGCAGCTTAACTAGTAGATCCGAGCAGTACTTC. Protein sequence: CASSLTSRSEQYF.

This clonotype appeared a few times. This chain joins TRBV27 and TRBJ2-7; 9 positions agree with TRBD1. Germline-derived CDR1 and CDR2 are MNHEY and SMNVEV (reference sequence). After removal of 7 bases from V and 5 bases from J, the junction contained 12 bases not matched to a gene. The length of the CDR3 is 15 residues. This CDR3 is CASTNIGQGKNEQYF. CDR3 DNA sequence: TGTGCCAGCACCAATATCGGACAGGGGAAGAACGAGCAGTACTTC.

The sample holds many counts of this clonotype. The DNA for the CDR3 is TGTGCCAGCAGTCGACAGGGGATTTCAACTAATGAAAAACTGTTTTTT. Translation: CASSRQGISTNEKLFF. The rearrangement uses TRBV6-5 and TRBJ1-4, with 8 bases identical to TRBD1. After removal of 5 bases from V and 0 bases from J, the junction contained 5 bases not matched to a gene. Germline-derived CDR1 and CDR2 are MNHEY and SVGAGI. The CDR3 has 16 amino acids.

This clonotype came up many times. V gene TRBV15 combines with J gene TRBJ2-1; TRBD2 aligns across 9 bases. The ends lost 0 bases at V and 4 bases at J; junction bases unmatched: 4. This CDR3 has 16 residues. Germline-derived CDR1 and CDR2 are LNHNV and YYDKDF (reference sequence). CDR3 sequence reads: CATSRDPSGGYNEQFF. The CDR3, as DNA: TGTGCCACCAGCAGAGACCCCAGCGGGGGGTACAATGAGCAGTTCTTC.

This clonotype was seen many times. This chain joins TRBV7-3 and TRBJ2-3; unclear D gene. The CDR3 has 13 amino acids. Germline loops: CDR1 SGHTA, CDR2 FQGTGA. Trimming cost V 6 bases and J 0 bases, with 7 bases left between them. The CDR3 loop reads CASRRTSTDTQYF. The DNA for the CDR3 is TGTGCCAGCAGGCGGACCAGCACAGATACGCAGTATTTT.

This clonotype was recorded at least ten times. As DNA, the CDR3 is TGTGCCAGCAGCTTCGGCGGGGCCTACAATGAGCAGTTCTTC. This sequence encodes CASSFGGAYNEQFF. The chain carries TRBV7-6 and TRBJ2-1, with D perhaps matching TRBD2 (6 bases). Trimming left V 3 bases short and J 2 bases short, with 8 bases between. The CDR3 contains 14 residues. Germline V gene lookup returns CDR1 SGHVS and CDR2 FNYEAQ.

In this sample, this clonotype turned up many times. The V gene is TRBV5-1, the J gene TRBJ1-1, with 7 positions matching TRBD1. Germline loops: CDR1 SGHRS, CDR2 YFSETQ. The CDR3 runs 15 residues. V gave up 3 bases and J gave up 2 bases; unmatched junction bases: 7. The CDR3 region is CASSYMTGPNTEAFF. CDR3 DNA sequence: TGCGCCAGCAGCTACATGACAGGGCCCAACACTGAAGCTTTCTTT.

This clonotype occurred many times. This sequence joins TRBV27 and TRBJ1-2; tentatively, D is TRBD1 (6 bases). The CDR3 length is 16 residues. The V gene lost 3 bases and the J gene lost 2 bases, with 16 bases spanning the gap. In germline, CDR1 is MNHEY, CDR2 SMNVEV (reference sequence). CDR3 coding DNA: TGTGCCAGCAGTTTCCGGCAGGGGAATTTCAACTATGGCTACACCTTC. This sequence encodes CASSFRQGNFNYGYTF.

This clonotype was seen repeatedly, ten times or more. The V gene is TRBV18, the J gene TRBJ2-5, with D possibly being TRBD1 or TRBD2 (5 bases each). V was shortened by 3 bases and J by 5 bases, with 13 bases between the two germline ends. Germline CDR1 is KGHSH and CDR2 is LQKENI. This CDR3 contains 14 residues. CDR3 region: CASSPSWGRETQYF. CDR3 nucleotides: TGTGCCAGCTCACCTAGCTGGGGACGGGAGACCCAGTACTTC.

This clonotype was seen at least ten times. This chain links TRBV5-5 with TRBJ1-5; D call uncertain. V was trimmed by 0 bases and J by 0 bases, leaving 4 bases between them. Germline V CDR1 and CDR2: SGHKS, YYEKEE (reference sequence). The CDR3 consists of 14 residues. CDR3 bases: TGTGCCAGCAGCTTGGCTCATAGCAATCAGCCCCAGCATTTT. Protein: CASSLAHSNQPQHF.

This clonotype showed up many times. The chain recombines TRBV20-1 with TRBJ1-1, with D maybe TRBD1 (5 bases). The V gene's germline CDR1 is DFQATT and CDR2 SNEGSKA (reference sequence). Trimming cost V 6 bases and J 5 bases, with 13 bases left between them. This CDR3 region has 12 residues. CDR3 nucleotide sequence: TGCAGTGCGACGAGGGGAAGGACTGAAGCTTTCTTT. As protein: CSATRGRTEAFF.

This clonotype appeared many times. In DNA, the CDR3 is TGTGCCAGCAGCCCCCTGATTACCGGCTACACCTTC. Translation gives CASSPLITGYTF. The chain employs TRBV7-9 and TRBJ1-2, with D hard to call. Germline V gene sequence: CDR1 SEHNR, CDR2 FQNEAQ (reference sequence). Trimming pared 5 bases from V and 8 bases from J, leaving 12 bases between. CDR3 size: 12 residues.

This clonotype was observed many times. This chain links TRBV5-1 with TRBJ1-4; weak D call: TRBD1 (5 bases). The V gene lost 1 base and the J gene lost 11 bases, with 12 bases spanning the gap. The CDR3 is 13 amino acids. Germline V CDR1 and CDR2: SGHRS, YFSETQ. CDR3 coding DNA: TGCGCCAGCAGCTTGCCCGGGACTGAGAAACTGTTTTTT. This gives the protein CASSLPGTEKLFF. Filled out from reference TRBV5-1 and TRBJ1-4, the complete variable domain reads KAGVTQTPRYLIKTRGQQVTLSCSPISGHRSVSWYQQTPGQGLQFLFEYFSETQRNKGNFPGRFSGRQFSNSRSEMNVSTLELGDSALYLCASSLPGTEKLFFGSGTQLSVL.

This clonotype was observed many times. CDR3 in amino acids: CASSLTVRGETQYF. As DNA, the CDR3 is TGTGCCAGCAGCTTAACTGTGAGGGGAGAGACCCAGTACTTC. The rearrangement uses TRBV7-3 and TRBJ2-5; either TRBD1 or TRBD2 may supply D (5 bases each). This CDR3 contains 14 residues. Trimming took off 0 bases at V and 4 bases at J, with 9 bases between the two ends. CDR1 is SGHTA and CDR2 is FQGTGA in the germline V gene.

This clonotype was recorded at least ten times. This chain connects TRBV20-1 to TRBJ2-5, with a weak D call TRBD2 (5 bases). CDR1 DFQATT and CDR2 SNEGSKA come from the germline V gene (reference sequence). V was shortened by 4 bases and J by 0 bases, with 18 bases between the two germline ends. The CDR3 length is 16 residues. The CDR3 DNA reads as TGCAGTGCTAATACACTTCATCGAGGGCACCAAGAGACCCAGTACTTC. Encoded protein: CSANTLHRGHQETQYF.

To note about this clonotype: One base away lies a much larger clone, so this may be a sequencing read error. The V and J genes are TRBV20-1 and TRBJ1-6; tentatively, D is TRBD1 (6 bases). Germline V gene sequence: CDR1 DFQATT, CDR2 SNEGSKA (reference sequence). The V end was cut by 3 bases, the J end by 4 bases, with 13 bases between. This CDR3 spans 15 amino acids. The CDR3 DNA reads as TGCAGTGCTAGGGAGGGGGAAAGATATAATTCACCCCTCCACTTT. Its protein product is CSAREGERYNSPLHF.

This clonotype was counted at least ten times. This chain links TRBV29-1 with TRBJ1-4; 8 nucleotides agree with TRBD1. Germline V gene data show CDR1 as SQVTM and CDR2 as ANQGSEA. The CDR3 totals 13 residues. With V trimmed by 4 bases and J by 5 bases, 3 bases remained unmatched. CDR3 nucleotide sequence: TGCAGCGTTGCCGGGACAGGAAATGAAAAACTGTTTTTT. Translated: CSVAGTGNEKLFF.

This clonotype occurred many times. The CDR3 nucleotides are TGTGCCAGCAGCCCTCGATTATCAGGTTTAGTAAACACTGAAGCTTTCTTT. This sequence encodes CASSPRLSGLVNTEAFF. The chain links TRBV3-1 to TRBJ1-1, with D unresolved. This CDR3 is built from 17 residues. V was clipped by 4 bases and J by 2 bases, with 20 bases between them. Germline CDR1 is LGHDT and CDR2 is YNNKEL (reference sequence). The full variable domain, in which reference TRBV3-1 and TRBJ1-1 provide the parts outside the CDR3, is DTAVSQTPKYLVTQMGNDKSIKCEQNLGHDTMYWYKQDSKKFLKIMFSYNNKELIINETVPNRFSPKSPDKAHLNLHINSLELGDSAVYFCASSPRLSGLVNTEAFFGQGTRLTVV.

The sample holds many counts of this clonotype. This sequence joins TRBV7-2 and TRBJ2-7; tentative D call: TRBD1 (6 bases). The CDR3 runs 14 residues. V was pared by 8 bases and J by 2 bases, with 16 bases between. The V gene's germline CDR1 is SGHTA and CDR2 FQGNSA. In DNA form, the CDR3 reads TGTGCCAGCCTTATCGGGACACGCACCTACGAGCAGTACTTC. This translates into CASLIGTRTYEQYF. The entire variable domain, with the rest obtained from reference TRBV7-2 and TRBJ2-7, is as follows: GAGVSQSPSNKVTEKGKDVELRCDPISGHTALYWYRQSLGQGLEFLIYFQGNSAPDKSGLPSDRFSAERTGGSVSTLTIQRTQQEDSAVYLCASLIGTRTYEQYFGPGTRLTVT.

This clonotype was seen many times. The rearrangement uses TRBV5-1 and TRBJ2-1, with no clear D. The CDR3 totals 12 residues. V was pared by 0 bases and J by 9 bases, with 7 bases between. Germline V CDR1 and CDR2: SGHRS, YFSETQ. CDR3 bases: TGCGCCAGCAGCTTGGATAGGAGTGAGCAGTTCTTC. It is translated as CASSLDRSEQFF.

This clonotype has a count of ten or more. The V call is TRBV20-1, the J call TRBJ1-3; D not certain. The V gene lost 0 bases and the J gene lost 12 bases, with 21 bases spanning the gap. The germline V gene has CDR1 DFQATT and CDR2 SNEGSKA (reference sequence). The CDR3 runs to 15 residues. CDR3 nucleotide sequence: TGCAGTGCTAGAGATAACAGAGTTCCTGGAAAAAACATATATTTT. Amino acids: CSARDNRVPGKNIYF.

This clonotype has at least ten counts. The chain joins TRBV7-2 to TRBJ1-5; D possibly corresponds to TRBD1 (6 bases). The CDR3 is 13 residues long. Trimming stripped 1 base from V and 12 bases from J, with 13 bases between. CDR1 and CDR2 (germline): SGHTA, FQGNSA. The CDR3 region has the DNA TGTGCCAGCAGCTTAGAGGGGGGGAGGGGCCAGCATTTT. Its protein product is CASSLEGGRGQHF.